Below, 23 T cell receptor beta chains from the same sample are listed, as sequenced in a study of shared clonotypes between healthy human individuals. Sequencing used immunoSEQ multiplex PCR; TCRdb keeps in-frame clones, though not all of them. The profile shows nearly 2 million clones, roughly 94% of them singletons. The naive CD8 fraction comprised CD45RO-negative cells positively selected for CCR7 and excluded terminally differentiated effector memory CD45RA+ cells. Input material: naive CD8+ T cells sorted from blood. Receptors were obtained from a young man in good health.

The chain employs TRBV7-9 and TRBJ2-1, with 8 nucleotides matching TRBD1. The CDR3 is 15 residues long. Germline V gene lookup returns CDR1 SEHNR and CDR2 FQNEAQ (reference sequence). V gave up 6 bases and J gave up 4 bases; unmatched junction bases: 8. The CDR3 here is CASRTGTGNYNEQFF. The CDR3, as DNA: TGTGCCAGCAGGACCGGGACAGGCAATTACAATGAGCAGTTCTTC.

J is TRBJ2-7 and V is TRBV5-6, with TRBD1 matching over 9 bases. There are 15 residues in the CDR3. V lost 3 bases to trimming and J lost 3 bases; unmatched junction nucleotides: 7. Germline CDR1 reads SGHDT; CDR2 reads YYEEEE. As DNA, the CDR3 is TGTGCCAGCAGCTCCACCGGGACAGGGAACTACGAGCAGTACTTC. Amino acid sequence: CASSSTGTGNYEQYF.

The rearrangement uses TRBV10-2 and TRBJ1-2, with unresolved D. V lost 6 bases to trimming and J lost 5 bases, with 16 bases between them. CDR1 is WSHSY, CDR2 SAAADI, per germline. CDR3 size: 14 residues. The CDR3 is CASRSQELDYGYTF. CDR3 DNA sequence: TGCGCCAGCAGATCCCAGGAACTAGATTATGGCTACACCTTC.

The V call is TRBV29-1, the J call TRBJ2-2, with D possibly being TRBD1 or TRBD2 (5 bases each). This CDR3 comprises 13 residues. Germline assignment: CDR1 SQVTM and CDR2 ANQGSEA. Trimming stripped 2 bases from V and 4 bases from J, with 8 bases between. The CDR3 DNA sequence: TGCAGCGTTGAACTGGGGGTCACCGGGGAGCTGTTTTTT. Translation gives CSVELGVTGELFF.

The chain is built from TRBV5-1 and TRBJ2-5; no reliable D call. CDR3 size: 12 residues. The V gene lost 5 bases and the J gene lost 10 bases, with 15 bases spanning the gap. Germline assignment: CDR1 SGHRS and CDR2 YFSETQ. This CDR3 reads CASRSHVGDQYF. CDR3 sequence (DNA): TGCGCCAGCAGGTCCCATGTTGGGGACCAGTACTTC. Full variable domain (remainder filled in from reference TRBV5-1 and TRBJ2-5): KAGVTQTPRYLIKTRGQQVTLSCSPISGHRSVSWYQQTPGQGLQFLFEYFSETQRNKGNFPGRFSGRQFSNSRSEMNVSTLELGDSALYLCASRSHVGDQYFGPGTRLLVL.

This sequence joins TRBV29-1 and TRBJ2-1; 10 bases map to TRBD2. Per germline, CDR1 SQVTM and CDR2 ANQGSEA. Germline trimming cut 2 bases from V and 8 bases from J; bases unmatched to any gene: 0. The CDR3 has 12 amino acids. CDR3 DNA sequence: TGCAGCGTTGAACTAGCGGGAGATGAGCAGTTCTTC. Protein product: CSVELAGDEQFF.

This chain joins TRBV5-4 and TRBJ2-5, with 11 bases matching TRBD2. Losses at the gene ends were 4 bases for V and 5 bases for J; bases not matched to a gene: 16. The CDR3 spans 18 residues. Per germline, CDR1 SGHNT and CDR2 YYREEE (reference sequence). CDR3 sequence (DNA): TGTGCCAGCAGCCTCCGGGGTAGCGGGAGGGTCGTGGGGGAGACCCAGTACTTC. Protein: CASSLRGSGRVVGETQYF.

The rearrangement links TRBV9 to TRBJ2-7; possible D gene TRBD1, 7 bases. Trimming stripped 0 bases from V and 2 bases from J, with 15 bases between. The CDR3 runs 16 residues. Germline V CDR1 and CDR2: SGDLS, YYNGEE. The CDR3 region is CASSVAGTGEAYEQYF. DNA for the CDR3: TGTGCCAGCAGCGTAGCTGGTACAGGGGAGGCCTACGAGCAGTACTTC.

The CDR3 nucleotides are TGCGCCAGCAGCCTCGGGAAGGAGGGTGAAGCTTTCTTT. Protein sequence: CASSLGKEGEAFF. The chain carries TRBV10-1 and TRBJ1-1; D unclear. V dropped 6 bases and J dropped 7 bases, with 15 bases sitting between them. Germline CDR1 reads WNHNN; CDR2 reads SYGVQD (reference sequence). The CDR3 sequence is 13 residues long.

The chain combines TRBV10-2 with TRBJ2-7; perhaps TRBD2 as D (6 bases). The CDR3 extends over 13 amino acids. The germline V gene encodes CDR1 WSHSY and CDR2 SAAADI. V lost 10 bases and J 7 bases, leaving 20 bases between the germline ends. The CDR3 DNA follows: TGCGCCACCCGACGGGGGTCCAACCCGGAGCAGTACTTC. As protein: CATRRGSNPEQYF.

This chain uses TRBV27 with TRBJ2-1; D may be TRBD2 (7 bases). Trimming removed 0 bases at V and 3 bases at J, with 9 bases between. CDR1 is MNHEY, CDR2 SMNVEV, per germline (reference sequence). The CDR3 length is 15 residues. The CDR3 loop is CASSLSRGGYNEQFF. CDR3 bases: TGTGCCAGCAGTTTATCGAGGGGGGGCTACAATGAGCAGTTCTTC.

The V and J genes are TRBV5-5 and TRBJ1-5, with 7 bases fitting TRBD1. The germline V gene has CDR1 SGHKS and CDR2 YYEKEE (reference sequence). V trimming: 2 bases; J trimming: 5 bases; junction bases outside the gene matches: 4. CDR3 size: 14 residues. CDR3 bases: TGTGCCAGCAGCTTTCCAGGGGGGGATCAGCCCCAGCATTTT. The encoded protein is CASSFPGGDQPQHF.

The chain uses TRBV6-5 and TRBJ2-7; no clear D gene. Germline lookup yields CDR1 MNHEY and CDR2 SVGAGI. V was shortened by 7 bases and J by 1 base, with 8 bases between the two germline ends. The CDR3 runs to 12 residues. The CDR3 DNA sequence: TGTGCCAGCATGACGGAGTCCTACGAGCAGTACTTC. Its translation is CASMTESYEQYF.

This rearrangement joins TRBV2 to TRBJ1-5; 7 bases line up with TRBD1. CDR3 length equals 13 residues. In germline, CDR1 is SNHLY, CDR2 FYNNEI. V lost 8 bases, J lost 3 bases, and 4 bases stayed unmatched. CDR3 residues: CASGGQINQPQHF. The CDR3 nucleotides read TGTGCCAGCGGGGGACAGATCAATCAGCCCCAGCATTTT. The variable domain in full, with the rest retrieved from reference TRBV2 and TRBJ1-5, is EPEVTQTPSHQVTQMGQEVILRCVPISNHLYFYWYRQILGQKVEFLVSFYNNEISEKSEIFDDQFSVERPDGSNFTLKIRSTKLEDSAMYFCASGGQINQPQHFGDGTRLSIL.

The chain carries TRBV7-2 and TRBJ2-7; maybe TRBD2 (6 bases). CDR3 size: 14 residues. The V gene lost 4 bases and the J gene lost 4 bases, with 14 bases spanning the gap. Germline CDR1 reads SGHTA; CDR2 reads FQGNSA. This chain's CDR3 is CASSWDSEIYEQYF. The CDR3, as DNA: TGTGCCAGCAGCTGGGACTCCGAAATTTACGAGCAGTACTTC.

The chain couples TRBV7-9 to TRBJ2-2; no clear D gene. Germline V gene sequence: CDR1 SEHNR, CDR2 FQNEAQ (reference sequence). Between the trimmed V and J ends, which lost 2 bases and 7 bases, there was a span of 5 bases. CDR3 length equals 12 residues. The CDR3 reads CASSLMGGELFF. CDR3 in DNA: TGTGCCAGCAGCTTAATGGGCGGGGAGCTGTTTTTT. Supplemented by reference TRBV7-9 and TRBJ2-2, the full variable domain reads DTGVSQNPRHKITKRGQNVTFRCDPISEHNRLYWYRQTLGQGPEFLTYFQNEAQLEKSRLLSDRFSAERPKGSFSTLEIQRTEQGDSAMYLCASSLMGGELFFGEGSRLTVL.

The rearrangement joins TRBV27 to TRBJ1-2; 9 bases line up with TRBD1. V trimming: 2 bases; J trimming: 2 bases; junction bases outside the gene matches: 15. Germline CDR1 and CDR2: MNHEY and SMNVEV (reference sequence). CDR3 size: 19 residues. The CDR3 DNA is TGTGCCAGCAGTTTAATGGCCCCCATCTTTGGGACAGGGAACTATGGCTACACCTTC. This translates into CASSLMAPIFGTGNYGYTF.

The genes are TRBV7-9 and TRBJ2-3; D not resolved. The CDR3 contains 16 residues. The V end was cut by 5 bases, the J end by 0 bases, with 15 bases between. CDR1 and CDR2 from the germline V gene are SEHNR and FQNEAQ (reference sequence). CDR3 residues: CASSRLGQFSTDTQYF. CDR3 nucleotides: TGTGCCAGCAGCCGCCTCGGGCAATTCAGCACAGATACGCAGTATTTT.

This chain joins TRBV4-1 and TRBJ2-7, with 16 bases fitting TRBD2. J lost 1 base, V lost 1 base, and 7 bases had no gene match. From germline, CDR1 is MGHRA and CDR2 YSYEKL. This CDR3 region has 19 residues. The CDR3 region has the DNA TGCGCCAGCAGCCAAGCGGGACTAGCGGGAGGGCCCCCTTCCTACGAGCAGTACTTC. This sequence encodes CASSQAGLAGGPPSYEQYF.

CDR3 nucleotides: TGTGCCAGCAGTTTTGGCCAAGGGTTCACTGAAGCTTTCTTT. It codes for CASSFGQGFTEAFF. The chain carries TRBV27 and TRBJ1-1; D remains unclear. The CDR3 extends over 14 amino acids. Trimming cost V 3 bases and J 4 bases, with 12 bases left between them. Germline-derived CDR1 and CDR2 are MNHEY and SMNVEV (reference sequence).

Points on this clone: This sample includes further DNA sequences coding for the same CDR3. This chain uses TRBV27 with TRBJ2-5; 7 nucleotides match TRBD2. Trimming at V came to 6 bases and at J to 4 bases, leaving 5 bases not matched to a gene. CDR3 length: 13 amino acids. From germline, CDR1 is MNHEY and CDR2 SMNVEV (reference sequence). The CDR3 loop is CASSPGGGETQYF. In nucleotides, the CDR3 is TGTGCCAGCAGCCCGGGGGGTGGAGAGACCCAGTACTTC.

The CDR3 DNA reads TGTGCCAGCAGAGACCGGGTGTCCGGGGAGCTGTTTTTT. It yields the protein CASRDRVSGELFF. This chain links TRBV6-1 with TRBJ2-2, with unresolved D. The CDR3 is 13 amino acids. CDR1 and CDR2 (germline): MNHNS, SASEGT. The V end was cut by 6 bases, the J end by 6 bases, with 11 bases between.

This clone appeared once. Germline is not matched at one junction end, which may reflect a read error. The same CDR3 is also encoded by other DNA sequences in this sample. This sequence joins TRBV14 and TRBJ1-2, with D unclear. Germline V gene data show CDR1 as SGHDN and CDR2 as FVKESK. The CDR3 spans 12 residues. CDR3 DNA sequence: TGTGCCAGCAGCCAAGATAACTATGGTTACACCTTC. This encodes CASSQDNYGYTF.